Here is one T cell receptor beta chain with its context. The antigen is unknown. The V and J ends lost 0 bases and 6 bases respectively, with 11 bases between them. The CDR3 runs 13 residues. Germline lookup yields CDR1 DFQATT and CDR2 SNEGSKA (reference sequence). This entry belongs to a study of blood T cells in healthy people across ages. Then a second PCR, running roughly 7 to 11 cycles, was carried out with a sample-barcoded 5' primer and a J-beta primer mix. Per-sample output comprised a minimum of 2.5 million paired-end reads containing CDR3. TCRdb recomputed calls from the 5' RACE reads with MiXCR, one row per CDR3 protein. Of roughly 1.5 million distinct CDR3 sequences listed, under 55% are singletons. Overall study findings and caveats: In the absence of known donor CMV status, changes in expanded clonotypes were possibly confounded.

The sequence derives from a woman between 18 and 29 years old in good health. The rearrangement uses TRBV20-1 and TRBJ2-5; D unclear. Sequenced: blood. The CDR3 loop reads CSAREHSSKTQYF. CDR3 DNA: TGCAGTGCTAGAGAACACAGTTCAAAGACCCAGTACTTC.